This entry features one TCR beta chain sequence. These data come from a study of T-cell reconstitution after alpha-beta-depleted transplantation in children. A library of TCRbeta sequences, prepared with unique molecular identifiers, was generated. MiXCR was run by TCRdb on the PCR reads, yielding one entry per CDR3 protein. The sample contains 500,000 or so distinct CDR3 sequences, 32% of which appear only once. Germline assignment: CDR1 MNHEY and CDR2 SMNVEV (reference sequence). CDR3 length equals 17 residues. The V gene end was trimmed by 2 bases and the J gene end by 0 bases; junction bases not matched to a gene: 7.

The TCR was taken from a human donor who donated a stem cell graft to a child with aplastic anemia. The source material was PBMCs from the stem cell graft donor, sampled from the stem cell graft. This sequence joins TRBV27 and TRBJ1-3, with TRBD1 identical over 7 bases. CDR3 amino acids: CASSLTGDHPSGNTIYF. Written as DNA, the CDR3 is TGTGCCAGCAGTTTAACAGGGGACCATCCCTCTGGAAACACCATATATTTT.